Listed below are T cell receptor beta chains from one sample, sequenced in a study of beta chain features in type 1 diabetes. Only in-frame clones appear in the TCRdb table, and some are missing; sequencing was by immunoSEQ multiplex PCR. The data contain under 150,000 clones, under 60% of them singletons. The sequenced sample was Tregs from blood. These receptors all stem from a man younger than 35 in good health. The CDR3 runs from the conserved cysteine through the conserved F or W. A D gene is named only where the DNA matches it firmly. Size tells how often a clone was seen (once, few, many) or the class of an expanded clone, and some rows leave it out.

TRBD1 | . | TRBJ1-1 | TRBV27 | CASRPQGARTEAFF | TGTGCCAGCAGACCGCAGGGGGCTAGGACTGAAGCTTTCTTT
. | . | TRBJ2-7 | TRBV27 | CATGLGLLYEQYF | TGTGCCACCGGACTTGGACTGCTCTACGAGCAGTACTTC
. | . | TRBJ1-1 | TRBV7-3 | CASSLFMNTEAFF | TGTGCCAGCAGCTTATTCATGAACACTGAAGCTTTCTTT
TRBD1 | once | TRBJ2-7 | TRBV2 | CASSGDRGPYEQYF | TGTGCCAGCAGTGGGGACAGGGGGCCCTACGAGCAGTACTTC
TRBD1 | . | TRBJ2-2 | TRBV27 | CASTRQGTGELFF | TGTGCCAGCACCAGACAGGGGACCGGGGAGCTGTTTTTT
. | few | TRBJ2-7 | TRBV19 | CASSIGQRYEQYF | TGTGCCAGTAGTATAGGTCAGCGCTACGAGCAGTACTTC
. | . | TRBJ1-6 | TRBV28 | CASSSQGRSYNSPLHF | TGTGCCAGCAGTTCCCAGGGGCGATCCTATAATTCACCCCTCCACTTT
TRBD2 | few | TRBJ2-4 | TRBV4-2 | CASSQDYRVLAGAKNIQYF | TGTGCCAGCAGCCAAGATTATCGTGTGCTAGCGGGAGCCAAAAACATTCAGTACTTC
TRBD1 | . | TRBJ2-2 | TRBV9 | CASSGHRGPNTGELFF | TGTGCCAGCAGCGGACACAGGGGGCCGAACACCGGGGAGCTGTTTTTT
. | . | TRBJ1-1 | TRBV11-2 | CASSNTNLRPQDF | TGTGCCAGCAGCAATACAAACCTCCGCCCCCAGGACTTT
TRBD2 | . | TRBJ2-1 | TRBV5-1 | CASRPPSGTYNEQFF | TGCGCCAGCAGGCCCCCTAGCGGGACTTACAATGAGCAGTTCTTC
. | . | TRBJ1-1 | TRBV2 | CAYKGVATEAFF | TGTGCCTATAAGGGGGTCGCCACTGAAGCTTTCTTT
. | . | TRBJ2-5 | TRBV4-1 | CASSQAAGEETQYF | TGCGCCAGCAGCCAAGCCGCGGGTGAGGAGACCCAGTACTTC
TRBD2 | once | TRBJ2-5 | TRBV18 | CASSPLAGKETQYF | TGTGCCAGCTCCCCACTAGCGGGGAAAGAGACCCAGTACTTC
. | few | TRBJ2-1 | TRBV10-3 | CAISVSSRYNEQFF | TGTGCCATCAGTGTTTCTAGCCGGTACAATGAGCAGTTCTTC
. | . | TRBJ1-2 | TRBV28 | CASSLYGGQRNYGYTF | TGTGCCAGCAGTTTATACGGTGGACAGCGGAACTATGGCTACACCTTC
TRBD2 | . | TRBJ2-5 | TRBV30 | CAWAELFRGGSETQYF | TGTGCCTGGGCCGAACTTTTCCGGGGGGGATCAGAGACCCAGTACTTC
. | few | TRBJ1-3 | TRBV7-8 | CASSFSELGNTIYF | TGTGCCAGCAGCTTCTCGGAGCTGGGAAACACCATATATTTT
TRBD1 | . | TRBJ2-1 | TRBV18 | CASSRPWTGGNYNEQFF | TGTGCCAGCTCCCGACCCTGGACAGGGGGCAACTACAATGAGCAGTTCTTC
. | . | TRBJ2-5 | TRBV28 | CASTPAGETQYF | TGTGCCAGCACCCCCGCCGGGGAGACCCAGTACTTC
. | . | TRBJ2-4 | TRBV7-8 | CASSLVAGINIQYF | TGTGCCAGCAGCTTAGTAGCCGGGATAAACATTCAGTACTTC
TRBD1 | . | TRBJ1-1 | TRBV28 | CASSLRQGRTNTEAFF | TGTGCCAGCAGTTTGCGACAGGGACGGACGAACACTGAAGCTTTCTTT
. | . | TRBJ1-4 | TRBV5-1 | CASSLVVGGNEKLFF | TGCGCCAGCAGCTTGGTAGTAGGCGGTAATGAAAAACTGTTTTTT
. | few | TRBJ2-5 | TRBV29-1 | CSVGGGPGLQETQYF | TGCAGCGTTGGTGGGGGCCCTGGACTCCAAGAGACCCAGTACTTC
. | . | TRBJ2-1 | TRBV7-9 | CASSPPAVRRNEQFF | TGTGCCAGCAGCCCCCCGGCGGTGCGGAGGAATGAGCAGTTCTTC
. | . | TRBJ1-1 | TRBV6-6 | CASSRQNSGRAFF | TGTGCCAGCAGTCGACAGAACTCGGGCCGAGCTTTCTTT
. | . | TRBJ1-5 | TRBV7-2 | CASSWGLGNQPQHF | TGTGCCAGCAGCTGGGGACTAGGCAATCAGCCCCAGCATTTT
TRBD2 | few | TRBJ2-1 | TRBV6-1 | CASSVFLAGGYKDEQFF | TGTGCCAGCAGTGTATTCCTAGCGGGGGGGTATAAGGATGAGCAGTTCTTC
. | . | TRBJ2-3 | TRBV6-5 | CASSYNNESADTQYF | TGTGCCAGCAGCTATAATAATGAAAGCGCAGATACGCAGTATTTT
TRBD1 | . | TRBJ1-1 | TRBV2 | CASRKQGFTEAFF | TGTGCCAGCAGGAAACAGGGGTTCACTGAAGCTTTCTTT
. | few | TRBJ2-2 | TRBV28 | CASSPWGPGELFF | TGTGCCAGCAGTCCCTGGGGGCCAGGGGAGCTGTTTTTT
TRBD1 | . | TRBJ1-3 | TRBV15 | CATSKGANRNTIYF | TGTGCCACCAGCAAGGGGGCGAACAGAAACACCATATATTTT
TRBD2 | . | TRBJ2-1 | TRBV7-9 | CASSPRGGRANEQFF | TGTGCCAGCAGCCCCCGGGGGGGGCGGGCAAATGAGCAGTTCTTC
TRBD2 | few | TRBJ2-1 | TRBV29-1 | CSAVERDGYNEQFF | TGCAGCGCCGTGGAGCGGGACGGTTACAATGAGCAGTTCTTC
. | . | TRBJ2-3 | TRBV5-1 | CASSLRGFSTDTQYF | TGCGCCAGCAGCTTAAGGGGTTTCAGCACAGATACGCAGTATTTT
TRBD1 | . | TRBJ1-3 | TRBV14 | CASSQDTGGPSGNTIYF | TGTGCCAGCAGCCAAGATACAGGGGGCCCCTCTGGAAACACCATATATTTT
TRBD1 | . | TRBJ1-2 | TRBV27 | CASSLKTGFGYTF | TGTGCCAGCAGTCTAAAGACAGGGTTCGGCTACACCTTC
. | . | TRBJ1-5 | TRBV7-2 | CASSYSGRGSQPQHF | TGTGCCAGCAGCTACAGCGGGAGGGGTAGTCAGCCCCAGCATTTT
TRBD1 | few | TRBJ2-5 | TRBV11-2 | CASSLARTGRETQYF | TGTGCCAGCAGCTTAGCCCGGACAGGGAGGGAGACCCAGTACTTC
. | . | TRBJ2-7 | TRBV5-4 | CASSLAGTLNYEQYF | TGTGCCAGCAGCTTGGCCGGGACTTTAAACTACGAGCAGTACTTC
TRBD2 | . | TRBJ2-7 | TRBV7-9 | CASSLGPGTSGTYEQYF | TGTGCCAGCAGCTTAGGGCCCGGGACTAGCGGTACCTACGAGCAGTACTTC
TRBD1 | . | TRBJ2-7 | TRBV18 | CASSPATGAYEQYF | TGTGCCAGCTCACCAGCGACAGGGGCCTACGAGCAGTACTTC
. | few | TRBJ2-1 | TRBV7-2 | CASSFSPGKTFF | TGTGCCAGCAGCTTTTCCCCGGGGAAGACGTTCTTC
. | . | TRBJ2-5 | TRBV30 | CAWAGGETQHF | TGTGCCTGGGCCGGGGGAGAGACCCAGCACTTC
TRBD1 | . | TRBJ1-5 | TRBV19 | CATSPSRTGLDQPQHF | TGTGCCACCTCCCCCAGCCGGACAGGGTTGGATCAGCCCCAGCATTTT
. | . | TRBJ1-1 | TRBV10-3 | CAIRGQGTEAFF | TGTGCCATCAGGGGCCAGGGAACTGAAGCTTTCTTT
. | . | TRBJ2-4 | TRBV27 | CASSLSAKNIQYF | TGTGCCAGCAGTTTATCGGCTAAAAACATTCAGTACTTC
TRBD1 | . | TRBJ1-2 | TRBV2 | CASSAGQAGGGYTF | TGTGCCAGCAGCGCCGGACAGGCCGGTGGTGGCTACACCTTC
TRBD2 | . | TRBJ2-1 | TRBV5-6 | CASSFLTSGGANEQFF | TGTGCCAGCAGCTTCCTGACTAGCGGGGGGGCGAATGAGCAGTTCTTC